These T cell receptor beta chains were read from a single sample in a study of T cell repertoires in cytomegalovirus infection. These receptors lack a known antigen. TCRdb recomputed calls from the reads with MiXCR, one row per CDR3 protein. The sample yields approximately 49,000 distinct CDR3 sequences, 20% to 25% seen once. Sequencing used CD8+ T cells from cultured PBMCs, obtained from culture after CMV antigen stimulation. These TCRs come from a human donor in good health (CMV status not recorded). Some clones in this sample may be carry-over from other donors' samples. Each CDR3 is given with its conserved first and last residue. Not all rows give a size; the values are once, few, many and, for expanded clones, a class.

v_call	clone_size	j_call	cdr3_aa
TRBV6-6	.	TRBJ1-5	CASNKGGESQPQHF
TRBV7-8	few	TRBJ2-3	CASSLAGGADTQYF
TRBV6-2/TRBV6-3	few	TRBJ2-7	CASSYSLAASHKLSYEQYF
TRBV11-2	few	TRBJ2-7	CASSETIGTSGNYEQYF
TRBV12-3/TRBV12-4	.	TRBJ2-1	CASSLSGRADEQFF
TRBV11-2	few	TRBJ2-3	CASSLGPTDTQYF
TRBV7-9	.	TRBJ1-1	CASSLGGGGTEAFF
TRBV7-9	few	TRBJ2-1	CASSPSRTSNEQFF
TRBV7-8	few	TRBJ1-5	CASSLSPNQPQHF
TRBV5-1	.	TRBJ1-6	CASRSGTGYNSYNSPLHF
TRBV7-2	.	TRBJ1-1	CASSSGPIEAFF
TRBV7-8	.	TRBJ1-2	CASSLEGPMSQNYGYTF
TRBV4-1	.	TRBJ2-1	CASSQRPFQSSYNEQFF
TRBV6-6	.	TRBJ2-1	CASDLGGGNEQFF
TRBV7-9	.	TRBJ1-2	CASSYFPLDLGRNGQGYTF
TRBV4-1	.	TRBJ1-5	CASSQDRDRLYSNQPQHF
TRBV4-1	.	TRBJ2-3	CASSQQVDADTQYF
TRBV19	.	TRBJ1-1	CASSVVGKRNTEAFF
TRBV2	few	TRBJ2-7	CASSESEQYF
TRBV11-2	.	TRBJ1-4	CASSLDPGASEKLFF
TRBV4-1	many	TRBJ2-1	CASSLLDSSSYNEQFF
TRBV7-9	few	TRBJ2-7	CASSFLTDPYEQYF
TRBV4-3	.	TRBJ2-3	CASSQVQGADTQYF
TRBV7-2	few	TRBJ2-7	CASSPMPVHEQYF
TRBV7-9	few	TRBJ1-1	CASSLTNPLTEAFF
TRBV7-2	.	TRBJ2-7	CASSWLQGNSYEQYF
TRBV12-3/TRBV12-4	.	TRBJ2-3	CASRLDTRTDTQYF